The next 13 T cell receptor beta chains were all read from a single sample in a study of Graves' ophthalmopathy and Graves' hyperthyroidism. Researchers took RNA transcripts and amplified TCR beta CDR3 regions from them. Second-round multiplex PCR followed a first-round RT-PCR using HTBI primers. TCRdb reanalysed the multiplex PCR reads using MiXCR and keeps one entry per CDR3 protein. This sample has more than 1,000,000 distinct CDR3 sequences, with about two fifths found just once. The sequencing input was peripheral blood or thyroid tissue (not recorded which). The receptors were sampled from an adult man with Graves' hyperthyroidism.

Ten or more counts support this clonotype. The chain combines TRBV29-1 with TRBJ1-5; D uncertain. The V gene's germline CDR1 is SQVTM and CDR2 ANQGSEA. CDR3 length equals 15 residues. V was clipped by 0 bases and J by 4 bases, with 13 bases between them. This chain's CDR3 is CSVEEIETRNQPQHF. In DNA, the CDR3 is TGCAGCGTTGAAGAAATCGAGACAAGAAATCAGCCCCAGCATTTT.

V is TRBV13 and J is TRBJ1-5, with a weak D call TRBD1 (6 bases). This CDR3 comprises 14 residues. V lost 7 bases and J lost 1, with 11 bases in between. CDR1 and CDR2 from the germline V gene are PRHDT and FYEKMQ (reference sequence). The CDR3: CASTRQASNQPQHF. The DNA for the CDR3 is TGTGCCAGCACCCGACAGGCAAGCAATCAGCCCCAGCATTTT.

The V gene is TRBV5-1, the J gene TRBJ2-5; TRBD2 agrees at 13 bases. Losses at the gene ends were 4 bases for V and 1 base for J; bases not matched to a gene: 4. CDR1 is SGHRS and CDR2 is YFSETQ in the germline V gene. The CDR3 is 16 amino acids. The CDR3: CASSGTSGVLQETQYF. CDR3 DNA: TGCGCCAGCAGCGGGACTAGCGGGGTCCTCCAAGAGACCCAGTACTTC.

This clonotype was observed at least ten times. The rearrangement links TRBV20-1 to TRBJ2-7; TRBD2 matches 8 bases. The junction had 7 bases not matched to a gene; V was cut back by 1 base and J by 2 bases. Germline values: CDR1 DFQATT, CDR2 SNEGSKA (reference sequence). The CDR3 is made up of 15 amino acids. The CDR3 sequence is CSARARTSQTYEQYF. CDR3 nucleotides: TGCAGTGCTAGAGCACGGACTAGCCAAACCTACGAGCAGTACTTC.

This clonotype was counted between two and nine times. This chain joins TRBV29-1 and TRBJ1-4; the D is unclear. The germline gives CDR1 SQVTM, CDR2 ANQGSEA. The ends were cut back, 4 bases at V and 0 bases at J, with 12 bases in the middle. This CDR3 has 15 amino acids. The CDR3 region has the DNA TGCAGCGTTGGAGAGGGCGGGGCAACTAATGAAAAACTGTTTTTT. It translates to CSVGEGGATNEKLFF.

Comment on this clonotype: One junction end disagrees with the germline gene, perhaps due to a read error. The chain uses TRBV10-2 and TRBJ2-7; a possible D gene is TRBD2 (7 bases). CDR1 WSHSY and CDR2 SAAADI come from the germline V gene. The CDR3 contains 16 residues. This chain's CDR3 is CASSGPGGGPGYEQYF. The CDR3 DNA reads as TGTGCCAGCAGTGGCCCTGGGGGGGGCCCGGGATACGAGCAGTACTTC.

This clonotype came up a few times. The chain combines TRBV7-2 with TRBJ2-5; TRBD2 might be the D (6 bases). V was pared by 1 base and J by 4 bases, with 13 bases between. Germline values: CDR1 SGHTA, CDR2 FQGNSA. CDR3 length equals 15 residues. The CDR3 reads CASSLVGEDLETQYF. In nucleotides, the CDR3 is TGTGCCAGCAGCTTAGTAGGGGAGGATTTAGAGACCCAGTACTTC.

The chain links TRBV6-5 to TRBJ1-2; tentatively, D is TRBD1 (6 bases). V was trimmed by 6 bases and J by 2 bases, leaving 13 bases between them. The CDR3 consists of 14 residues. Germline V gene sequence: CDR1 MNHEY, CDR2 SVGAGI. The CDR3 coding sequence is TGTGCCAGCAGCGATCGGACAGCCAACTATGGCTACACCTTC. Translating gives CASSDRTANYGYTF.

This clonotype was counted between two and nine times. The chain is built from TRBV20-1 and TRBJ2-7; the match to TRBD1 covers 7 bases. CDR3 length equals 14 residues. Per germline, CDR1 DFQATT and CDR2 SNEGSKA (reference sequence). J gave up 0 bases and V 5 bases, and 7 bases lay outside the gene matches. CDR3 loop: CSASSTGNSYEQYF. The CDR3 DNA reads as TGCAGTGCTTCGTCGACAGGGAACTCCTACGAGCAGTACTTC.

The J gene is TRBJ2-3, the V gene TRBV19; 7 nucleotides line up with TRBD1. Trimming at V came to 6 bases and at J to 4 bases, leaving 13 bases not matched to a gene. There are 16 residues in the CDR3. Germline lookup yields CDR1 LNHDA and CDR2 SQIVND (reference sequence). Here the CDR3 DNA reads TGTGCCAGTAGCGCGACAGGGATGAGGTTCGCAGATACGCAGTATTTT. It yields the protein CASSATGMRFADTQYF.

At least ten counts were recorded for this clonotype. This rearrangement joins TRBV7-2 to TRBJ2-5; 7 nucleotides line up with TRBD1. J gave up 5 bases and V 1 base, and 4 bases lay outside the gene matches. The CDR3 extends over 14 amino acids. In germline, CDR1 is SGHTA, CDR2 FQGNSA. CDR3 nucleotides: TGTGCCAGCAGCTTAGACAGGGGCTGGGAGACCCAGTACTTC. Encoded protein: CASSLDRGWETQYF. Full variable domain (outside the CDR3, taken from reference TRBV7-2 and TRBJ2-5): GAGVSQSPSNKVTEKGKDVELRCDPISGHTALYWYRQSLGQGLEFLIYFQGNSAPDKSGLPSDRFSAERTGGSVSTLTIQRTQQEDSAVYLCASSLDRGWETQYFGPGTRLLVL.

This clonotype was picked up many times. The J gene is TRBJ2-7, the V gene TRBV7-9, with TRBD1 identical over 7 bases. With V trimmed by 6 bases and J by 5 bases, 10 bases remained unmatched. Germline V gene data show CDR1 as SEHNR and CDR2 as FQNEAQ (reference sequence). This CDR3 spans 14 amino acids. The CDR3 spells CASRSDRVGNEQYF. In DNA form, the CDR3 reads TGTGCCAGCAGATCTGACAGGGTAGGAAACGAGCAGTACTTC.

The chain couples TRBV7-6 to TRBJ2-5, with no clear D. The V gene lost 2 bases and the J gene lost 5 bases, with 12 bases spanning the gap. From germline, CDR1 is SGHVS and CDR2 FNYEAQ. This CDR3 spans 14 amino acids. The CDR3 sequence: CASSLKGQTETQYF. DNA for the CDR3: TGTGCCAGCAGCTTAAAGGGTCAGACCGAGACCCAGTACTTC.